The sequence of this TCR beta chain was determined in a study of blood T cell repertoires in COVID-19. Study-level information: Acute and convalescent COVID-19 samples came from the United States, Italy and Spain. Nucleic acid was either cDNA or gDNA, and it came from T cells, B-cell-depleted T cells, or PBMCs.

The ends were cut back, 6 bases at V and 12 bases at J, with 14 bases in the middle. This CDR3 has 11 amino acids. Per germline, CDR1 MNHEY and CDR2 SVGAGI. Per the study methods: Reference gene primer amplification in the assay estimated nucleated cell counts. Clones were read by immunoSEQ multiplex PCR, and TCRdb kept only the in-frame ones, dropping some. Clonal size and the V and J genes are those of that table, whereas D and trimming came from the DNA. The sample lists tens of thousands of clones, almost 90% occurring once. Input material: peripheral blood. This TCR derives from a man in his fifties or sixties with acute or convalescent COVID-19. V and J are TRBV6-5 and TRBJ1-2; D is unclear. CDR3 region: CASRSGRLHTF. DNA for the CDR3: TGTGCCAGCAGGAGCGGACGGCTTCACACCTTC.